The rows below give T cell receptor beta chains drawn from one sample of a study of graft-versus-host responses after intestinal transplantation. Produced via immunoSEQ multiplex PCR; TCRdb's table is partial and in-frame only. This sample carries 90,000 to 95,000 clones, about 91% of them seen once, and the ten largest clones take 0.4% to 0.5%. Which antigens these TCRs recognize remains unknown. Specimen: unstimulated CD8+ T cells sorted from spleen or lymph node cells, collected before intestinal transplant. These receptors all stem from a human donor who received an intestinal transplant. Each CDR3 is given with its conserved first and last residue. D genes are given only for firm matches. Part of the rows lack a size; the others show once, few, many or a class for expanded clones.

j_call: TRBJ1-1; clone_size: -; d_call: -; v_call: TRBV7-9; cdr3_nt: TGTGCCAGCAGCCTCCGGGGGGTGACTGAAGCTTTCTTT; cdr3_aa: CASSLRGVTEAFF
j_call: TRBJ2-7; clone_size: -; d_call: TRBD1; v_call: TRBV14; cdr3_nt: TGTGCCAGCAGCTCAGGGGGCGAGCAGTACTTC; cdr3_aa: CASSSGGEQYF
j_call: TRBJ1-1; clone_size: -; d_call: -; v_call: TRBV5-4; cdr3_nt: TGTGCCAGCAGCTTGCGGTTGGGGGAGGACACTGAAGCTTTCTTT; cdr3_aa: CASSLRLGEDTEAFF
j_call: TRBJ2-2; clone_size: -; d_call: -; v_call: TRBV18; cdr3_nt: TGTGCCAGCTCACCACCGTCAGGGCTAAACACCGGGGAGCTGTTTTTT; cdr3_aa: CASSPPSGLNTGELFF
j_call: TRBJ2-5; clone_size: -; d_call: TRBD2; v_call: TRBV29-1; cdr3_nt: TGCAGCGTTGAACTTGGAGGGGCAGGGACTAGCGGGAAGTACCAAGAGACCCAGTACTTC; cdr3_aa: CSVELGGAGTSGKYQETQYF
j_call: TRBJ2-7; clone_size: -; d_call: -; v_call: TRBV7-8; cdr3_nt: TGTGCCAGCAGCTTACCGGGCGGGACTCCGGACTACGAGCAGTACTTC; cdr3_aa: CASSLPGGTPDYEQYF
j_call: TRBJ2-7; clone_size: -; d_call: -; v_call: TRBV29-1; cdr3_nt: TGCAGCGTCGCGACAGATTCCTCCTACGAGCAGTACTTC; cdr3_aa: CSVATDSSYEQYF
j_call: TRBJ2-7; clone_size: -; d_call: TRBD1; v_call: TRBV14; cdr3_nt: TGTGCCAGCAGCCAAGGGACAGGTGCCTACGAGCAGTACTTC; cdr3_aa: CASSQGTGAYEQYF
j_call: TRBJ2-3; clone_size: -; d_call: TRBD2; v_call: TRBV5-5; cdr3_nt: TGTGCCAGCAGCCGCCTCCTAGCGGGTAGCACAGATACGCAGTATTTT; cdr3_aa: CASSRLLAGSTDTQYF
j_call: TRBJ2-5; clone_size: -; d_call: TRBD2; v_call: TRBV6-5; cdr3_nt: TGTGCCAGCAGTTGGACTAGGTTACAGACCCAGTACTTC; cdr3_aa: CASSWTRLQTQYF
j_call: TRBJ2-1; clone_size: -; d_call: TRBD2; v_call: TRBV5-1; cdr3_nt: TGCGCCAGCAGGGGACCTTCGACTAGCGGGGAGAGCTCCTACAATGAGCAGTTCTTC; cdr3_aa: CASRGPSTSGESSYNEQFF
j_call: TRBJ1-1; clone_size: -; d_call: -; v_call: TRBV5-1; cdr3_nt: TGCGCCAGCAGCCTACAGGGTCGGGGCACTGAAGCTTTCTTT; cdr3_aa: CASSLQGRGTEAFF
j_call: TRBJ2-4; clone_size: -; d_call: -; v_call: TRBV29-1; cdr3_nt: TGCAGCGCATTCGCAGAGGGTTACATTCAGTACTTC; cdr3_aa: CSAFAEGYIQYF
j_call: TRBJ1-2; clone_size: -; d_call: TRBD1; v_call: TRBV2; cdr3_nt: TGTGCCAGCAGCCCAGACAGGGGCCTCCTCTATGGCTACACCTTC; cdr3_aa: CASSPDRGLLYGYTF
j_call: TRBJ2-3; clone_size: once; d_call: TRBD1; v_call: TRBV29-1; cdr3_nt: TGCAGCGTTTTAGGGGGCGCCGGCACAGATACGCAGTATTTT; cdr3_aa: CSVLGGAGTDTQYF
j_call: TRBJ2-3; clone_size: once; d_call: -; v_call: TRBV30; cdr3_nt: TGTGCCTGGAGTCCCTCCCTGTTAGATACGCAGTATTTT; cdr3_aa: CAWSPSLLDTQYF